The present T cell receptor beta chain was sequenced within a study of blood T cell repertoires in COVID-19. Germline V CDR1 and CDR2: LNHDA, SQIVND (reference sequence). The V end lost 5 bases, the J end lost 2 bases, and 10 bases lay between the germline ends. This CDR3 has 14 residues. In the original processing: Amplification from reference gene primers served as the basis for estimated nucleated cell counts. Profiling relied on immunoSEQ multiplex PCR, and the TCRdb table lists in-frame clones only, not all of them. V, J and clone size reflect that table, while D and trimming were determined from the DNA. The sample has around 300,000 clones, about nine tenths seen once.

The chain is built from TRBV19 and TRBJ1-5; maybe TRBD1 (5 bases). The clonotype was recovered from a man over 45 with acute or convalescent COVID-19. Sequenced input: peripheral blood. CDR3 DNA: TGTGCCAGTAGTTGGCGGGACGGCAATCAGCCCCAGCATTTT. This translates into CASSWRDGNQPQHF.